This record looks at one T cell receptor (beta chain) sequence and its context. This entry is derived from a study of blood T cell repertoires in COVID-19. In the study overall: The study drew acute and convalescent COVID-19 samples from the United States, Italy and Spain. From T cells, B-cell-depleted T cells, or PBMCs came the material, which was cDNA or gDNA.

Authors' analysis steps: Scientists estimated how many nucleated cells there were by amplifying reference gene primers. Clones were sequenced by immunoSEQ multiplex PCR, and TCRdb holds only the in-frame ones, with some missing. Clone size and V and J calls were adopted from that table, with D and trimming inferred from the DNA. Counted here are under 95,000 clones, approximately 78% occurring once; the ten biggest clones make up 1.2%. The source is a woman at least 80 years old with acute or convalescent COVID-19. Input material: peripheral blood.

The CDR3 region has the DNA TGCGCCAGCAGCTCCCAGGGGCTGAACACCGGGGAGCTGTTTTTT. It specifies CASSSQGLNTGELFF. The rearrangement links TRBV5-1 to TRBJ2-2, with D possibly being TRBD1 (6 bases). This CDR3 is 15 amino acids long. The germline CDR1 and CDR2 sequences are SGHRS and YFSETQ. Trimming removed 3 bases at V and 1 base at J, with 10 bases between.